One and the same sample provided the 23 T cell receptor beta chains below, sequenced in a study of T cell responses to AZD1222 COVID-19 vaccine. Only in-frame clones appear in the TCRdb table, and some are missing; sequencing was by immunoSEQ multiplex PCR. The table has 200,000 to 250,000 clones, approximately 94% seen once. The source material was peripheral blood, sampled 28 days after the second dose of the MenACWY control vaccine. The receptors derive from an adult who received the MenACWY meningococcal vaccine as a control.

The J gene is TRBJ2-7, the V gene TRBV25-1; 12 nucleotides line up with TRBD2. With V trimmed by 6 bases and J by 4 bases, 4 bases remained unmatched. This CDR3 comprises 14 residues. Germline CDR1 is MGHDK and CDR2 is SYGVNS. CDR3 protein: CASSAGTSGYEQYF. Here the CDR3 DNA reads TGTGCCAGCAGCGCCGGGACTAGCGGGTACGAGCAGTACTTC.

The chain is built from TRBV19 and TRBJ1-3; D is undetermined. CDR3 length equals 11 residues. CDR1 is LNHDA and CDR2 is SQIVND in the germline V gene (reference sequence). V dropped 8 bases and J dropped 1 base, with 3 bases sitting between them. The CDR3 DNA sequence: TGTGCCAGTGGTTCTGGAAACACCATATATTTT. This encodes CASGSGNTIYF.

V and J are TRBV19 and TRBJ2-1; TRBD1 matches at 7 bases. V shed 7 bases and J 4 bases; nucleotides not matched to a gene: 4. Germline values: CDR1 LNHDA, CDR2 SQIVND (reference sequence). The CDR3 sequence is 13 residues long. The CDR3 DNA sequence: TGTGCCAGTAAGTCAGGGGGATACAATGAGCAGTTCTTC. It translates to CASKSGGYNEQFF.

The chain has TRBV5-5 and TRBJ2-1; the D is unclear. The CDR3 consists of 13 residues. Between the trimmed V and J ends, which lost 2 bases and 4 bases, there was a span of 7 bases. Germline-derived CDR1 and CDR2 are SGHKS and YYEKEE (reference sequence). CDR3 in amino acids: CASSFPIYNEQFF. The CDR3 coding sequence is TGTGCCAGCAGCTTCCCGATTTACAATGAGCAGTTCTTC.

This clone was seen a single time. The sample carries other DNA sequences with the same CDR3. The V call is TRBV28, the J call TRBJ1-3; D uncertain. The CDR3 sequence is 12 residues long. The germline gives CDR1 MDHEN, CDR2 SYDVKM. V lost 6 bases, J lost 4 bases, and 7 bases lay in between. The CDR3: CASSLLGNTIYF. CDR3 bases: TGTGCCAGCAGCCTATTGGGAAACACCATATATTTT.

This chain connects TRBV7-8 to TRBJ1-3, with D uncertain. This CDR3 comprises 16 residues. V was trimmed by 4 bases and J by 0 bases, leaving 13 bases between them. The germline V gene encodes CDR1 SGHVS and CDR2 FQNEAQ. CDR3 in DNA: TGTGCCAGCAGCTACGTAGACACAGCCTCTGGAAACACCATATATTTT. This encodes CASSYVDTASGNTIYF.

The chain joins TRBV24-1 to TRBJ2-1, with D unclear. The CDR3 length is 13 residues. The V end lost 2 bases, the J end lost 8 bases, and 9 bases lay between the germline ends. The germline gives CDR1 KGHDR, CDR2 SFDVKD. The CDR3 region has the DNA TGTGCCACCAGTGATTATGGTTCCGATGAGCAGTTCTTC. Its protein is CATSDYGSDEQFF.

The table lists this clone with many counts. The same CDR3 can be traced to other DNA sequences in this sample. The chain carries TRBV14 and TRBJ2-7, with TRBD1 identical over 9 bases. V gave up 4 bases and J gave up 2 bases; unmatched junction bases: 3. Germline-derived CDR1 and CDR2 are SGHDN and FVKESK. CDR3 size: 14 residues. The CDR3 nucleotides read TGTGCCAGCAGCCCGACAGGGGGGCCCTACGAGCAGTACTTC. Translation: CASSPTGGPYEQYF.

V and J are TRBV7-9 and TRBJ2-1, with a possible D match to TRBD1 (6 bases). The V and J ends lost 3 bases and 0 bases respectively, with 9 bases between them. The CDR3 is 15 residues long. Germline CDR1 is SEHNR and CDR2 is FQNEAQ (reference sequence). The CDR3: CASSLQGTSYNEQFF. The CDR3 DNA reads TGTGCCAGCAGCTTGCAGGGGACCTCCTACAATGAGCAGTTCTTC. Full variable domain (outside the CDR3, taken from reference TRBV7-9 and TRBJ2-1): DTGVSQNPRHKITKRGQNVTFRCDPISEHNRLYWYRQTLGQGPEFLTYFQNEAQLEKSRLLSDRFSAERPKGSFSTLEIQRTEQGDSAMYLCASSLQGTSYNEQFFGPGTRLTVL.

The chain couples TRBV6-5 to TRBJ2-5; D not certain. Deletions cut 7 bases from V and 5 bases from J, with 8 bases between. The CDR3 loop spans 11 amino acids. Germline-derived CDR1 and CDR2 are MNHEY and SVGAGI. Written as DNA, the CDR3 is TGTGCCAGCAAGGGTCAGGAGACCCAGTACTTC. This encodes CASKGQETQYF.

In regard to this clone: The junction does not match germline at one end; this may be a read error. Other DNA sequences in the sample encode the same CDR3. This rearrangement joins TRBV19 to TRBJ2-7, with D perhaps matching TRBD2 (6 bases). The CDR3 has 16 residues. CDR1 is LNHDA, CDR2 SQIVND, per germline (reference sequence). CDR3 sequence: CASSMGEVTAIYEQYF. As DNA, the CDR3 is TGTGCCAGCAGTATGGGGGAGGTGACAGCAATCTACGAGCAGTACTTC.

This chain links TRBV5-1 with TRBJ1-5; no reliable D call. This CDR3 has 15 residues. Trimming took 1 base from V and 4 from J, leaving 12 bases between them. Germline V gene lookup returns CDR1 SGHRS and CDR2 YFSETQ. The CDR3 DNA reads TGCGCCAGCAGCTTGACAGTTTTCCTTAATCAGCCCCAGCATTTT. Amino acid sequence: CASSLTVFLNQPQHF.

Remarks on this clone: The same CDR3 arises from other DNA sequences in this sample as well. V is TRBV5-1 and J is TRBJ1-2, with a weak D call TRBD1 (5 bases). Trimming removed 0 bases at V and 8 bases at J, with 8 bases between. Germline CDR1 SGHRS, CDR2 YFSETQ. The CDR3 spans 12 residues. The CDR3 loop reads CASSLDRRGYTF. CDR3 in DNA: TGCGCCAGCAGCTTGGACAGGCGGGGCTACACCTTC.

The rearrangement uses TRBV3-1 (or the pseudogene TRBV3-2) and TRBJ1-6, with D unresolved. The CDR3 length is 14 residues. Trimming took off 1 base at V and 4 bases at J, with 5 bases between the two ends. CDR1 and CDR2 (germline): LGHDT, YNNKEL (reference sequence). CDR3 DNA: TGTGCCAGCAGCCAAGTTGTTTATAATTCACCCCTCCACTTT. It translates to CASSQVVYNSPLHF.

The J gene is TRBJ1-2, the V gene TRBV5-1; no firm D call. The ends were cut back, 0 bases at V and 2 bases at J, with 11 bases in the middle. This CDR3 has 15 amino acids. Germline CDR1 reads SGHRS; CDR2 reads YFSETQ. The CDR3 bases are TGCGCCAGCAGCTTGGGTGGGCTGAGGAACTATGGCTACACCTTC. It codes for CASSLGGLRNYGYTF.

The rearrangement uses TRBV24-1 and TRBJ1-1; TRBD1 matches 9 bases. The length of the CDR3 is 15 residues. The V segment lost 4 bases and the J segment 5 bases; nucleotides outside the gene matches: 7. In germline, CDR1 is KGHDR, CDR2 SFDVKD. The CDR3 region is CATSDHGTGSTEAFF. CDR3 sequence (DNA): TGTGCCACCAGTGACCATGGGACAGGGTCGACTGAAGCTTTCTTT.

CDR3 bases: TGTGCCAGCAGCTTCCCAGGGGGTGGAAACACCATATATTTT. Its translation: CASSFPGGGNTIYF. The rearrangement uses TRBV7-9 and TRBJ1-3; TRBD1 aligns across 7 bases. Germline values: CDR1 SEHNR, CDR2 FQNEAQ (reference sequence). The CDR3 runs 14 residues. The trim removed 3 bases at V and 3 bases at J, leaving 2 bases unmatched.

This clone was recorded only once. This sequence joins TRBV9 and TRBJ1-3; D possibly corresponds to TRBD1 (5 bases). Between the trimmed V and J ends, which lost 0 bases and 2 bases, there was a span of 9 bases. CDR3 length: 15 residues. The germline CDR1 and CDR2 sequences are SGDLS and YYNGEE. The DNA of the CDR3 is TGTGCCAGCAGCGTAGGGTCACAGGCTGGAAACACCATATATTTT. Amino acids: CASSVGSQAGNTIYF.

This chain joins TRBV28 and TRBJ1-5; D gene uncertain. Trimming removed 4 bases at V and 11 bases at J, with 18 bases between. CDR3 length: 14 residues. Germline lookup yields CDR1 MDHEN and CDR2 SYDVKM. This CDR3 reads CASSSRTSVAAQHF. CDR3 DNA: TGTGCCAGCAGTTCACGGACGTCAGTGGCCGCCCAGCATTTT.

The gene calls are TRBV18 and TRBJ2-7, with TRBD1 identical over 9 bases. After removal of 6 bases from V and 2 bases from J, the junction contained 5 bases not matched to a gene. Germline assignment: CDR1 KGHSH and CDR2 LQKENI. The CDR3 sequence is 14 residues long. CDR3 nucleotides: TGTGCCAGCTCGCCGGGACAGGGTCCCTACGAGCAGTACTTC. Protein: CASSPGQGPYEQYF.

CDR3 nucleotide sequence: TGTGCCAGCAGTGAAGTAAGTGGGAGTACTGGAGAGACCCAGTACTTC. This encodes CASSEVSGSTGETQYF. V and J are TRBV6-1 and TRBJ2-5, with TRBD2 as a possible D gene (5 bases). The germline V gene encodes CDR1 MNHNS and CDR2 SASEGT. V was shortened by 1 base and J by 4 bases, with 16 bases between the two germline ends. This CDR3 is built from 16 residues.

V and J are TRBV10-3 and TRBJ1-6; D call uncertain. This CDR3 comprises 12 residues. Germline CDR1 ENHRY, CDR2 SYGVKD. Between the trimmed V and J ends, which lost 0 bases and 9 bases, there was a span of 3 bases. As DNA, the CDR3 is TGTGCCATCAGTGAGTCCTCTTCACCCCTCCACTTT. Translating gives CAISESSSPLHF.

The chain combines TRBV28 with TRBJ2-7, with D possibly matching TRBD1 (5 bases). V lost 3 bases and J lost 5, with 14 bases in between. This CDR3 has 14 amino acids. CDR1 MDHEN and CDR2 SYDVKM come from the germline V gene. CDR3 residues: CASSFGQGVDEQYF. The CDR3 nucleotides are TGTGCCAGCAGTTTCGGGCAGGGTGTAGACGAGCAGTACTTC.